Below are 14 T cell receptor beta chains sequenced from a single sample in a study of T-cell memory formation after mild COVID-19. TCRdb re-analysed the 5' RACE reads in MiXCR, keeping a single row per CDR3 protein. The sample contains 150,000 to 200,000 distinct CDR3 sequences, about a third of which appear only once. The sequenced sample was PBMCs or a T cell subset sorted from them (not recorded which). The receptor set was obtained from an adult woman who had mild COVID-19 (a few samples of this study predate the infection). Cell type and time point are not known.

This clonotype was seen a few times. V is TRBV5-1 and J is TRBJ2-7; TRBD1 matches at 7 bases. The CDR3 has 20 amino acids. Looked up from germline, CDR1 is SGHRS and CDR2 is YFSETQ. J was trimmed by 0 bases and V by 0 bases; bases with no gene match: 18. CDR3 residues: CASSLEPGAGDSRSSYEQYF. For the CDR3, the DNA is TGCGCCAGCAGCTTGGAGCCCGGCGCAGGGGACAGCCGAAGCTCCTACGAGCAGTACTTC. Based on the CDR3 plus reference TRBV5-1 and TRBJ2-7, the full variable domain is KAGVTQTPRYLIKTRGQQVTLSCSPISGHRSVSWYQQTPGQGLQFLFEYFSETQRNKGNFPGRFSGRQFSNSRSEMNVSTLELGDSALYLCASSLEPGAGDSRSSYEQYFGPGTRLTVT.

This clonotype showed up just a few times. The rearrangement links TRBV4-1 to TRBJ1-2; D is uncertain. The CDR3 loop spans 14 amino acids. CDR1 is MGHRA, CDR2 YSYEKL, per germline. V was clipped by 0 bases and J by 8 bases, with 13 bases between them. CDR3 region: CASSQEPAAGGYTF. CDR3 nucleotide sequence: TGCGCCAGCAGCCAAGAACCAGCAGCGGGGGGCTACACCTTC.

The chain links TRBV29-1 to TRBJ2-1, with no clear D. Trimming removed 1 base at V and 6 bases at J, with 4 bases between. The CDR3 is made up of 11 amino acids. CDR1 SQVTM and CDR2 ANQGSEA come from the germline V gene. CDR3 protein: CSVEVANEQFF. The CDR3 DNA follows: TGCAGCGTTGAAGTGGCCAATGAGCAGTTCTTC.

The rearrangement uses TRBV27 and TRBJ2-1; D not certain. Trimming took off 4 bases at V and 4 bases at J, with 11 bases between the two ends. The CDR3 runs to 14 residues. CDR1 and CDR2 from the germline V gene are MNHEY and SMNVEV (reference sequence). The CDR3 coding sequence is TGTGCCAGCAGTTCCACTACAGATTACAATGAGCAGTTCTTC. Its protein product is CASSSTTDYNEQFF.

This clonotype showed up just a few times. This sequence joins TRBV4-1 and TRBJ2-1, with 8 bases aligning to TRBD2. Per germline, CDR1 MGHRA and CDR2 YSYEKL. Losses at the gene ends were 4 bases for V and 9 bases for J; bases not matched to a gene: 14. The length of the CDR3 is 16 residues. CDR3 DNA sequence: TGCGCCAGCAGCCCTTTGTCAGTAGCGGGGTTCACTGAGCAGTTCTTC. Translated: CASSPLSVAGFTEQFF.

This clonotype was counted between two and nine times. This rearrangement joins TRBV7-3 to TRBJ2-1; D unclear. V lost 5 bases to trimming and J lost 6 bases, with 14 bases between them. Germline CDR1 reads SGHTA; CDR2 reads FQGTGA. The CDR3 contains 14 residues. In DNA, the CDR3 is TGTGCCAGCAGCCCAACGGACGACTTCAATGAGCAGTTCTTC. Residues: CASSPTDDFNEQFF.

This clonotype has more than one count but fewer than ten. V is TRBV27 and J is TRBJ2-7; the D gene is possibly TRBD1 (5 bases). The CDR3 is made up of 14 amino acids. Germline loops: CDR1 MNHEY, CDR2 SMNVEV (reference sequence). V lost 2 bases to trimming and J lost 3 bases, with 11 bases between them. CDR3 nucleotides: TGTGCCAGCAGTTTAGGGCAGGGTGGCTACGAGCAGTACTTC. Translated, it gives CASSLGQGGYEQYF.

The chain carries TRBV4-3 and TRBJ1-2, with a weak D call TRBD1 (6 bases). The CDR3 spans 15 residues. CDR1 is LGHNA, CDR2 YSLEER, per germline. Trimming shortened V by 0 bases and J by 3 bases, and 11 bases separated the two germline ends. The CDR3 protein is CASSQDRDTYYGYTF. The CDR3 DNA follows: TGCGCCAGCAGCCAAGACCGGGACACCTACTATGGCTACACCTTC.

This clonotype occurred a few times. The chain combines TRBV7-9 with TRBJ1-1; D not resolved. CDR3 length equals 13 residues. Trimming took off 1 base at V and 8 bases at J, with 11 bases between the two ends. Germline V gene lookup returns CDR1 SEHNR and CDR2 FQNEAQ (reference sequence). CDR3 sequence (DNA): TGTGCCAGCAGCTTAGGGTGGGGAGAAGAAGCTTTCTTT. Residues: CASSLGWGEEAFF.

The chain carries TRBV20-1 and TRBJ2-3; 11 positions agree with TRBD2. V shed 6 bases and J 4 bases; nucleotides not matched to a gene: 9. The CDR3 contains 15 residues. Germline lookup yields CDR1 DFQATT and CDR2 SNEGSKA (reference sequence). The CDR3 nucleotides are TGCAGTGCCCAGACTAGCGGGGACGGGGCAGATACGCAGTATTTT. Residues: CSAQTSGDGADTQYF.

A single count supports this clonotype. The chain recombines TRBV4-2 with TRBJ2-3; TRBD2 might be the D (6 bases). Germline loops: CDR1 LGHNA, CDR2 YNFKEQ. Between the trimmed V and J ends, which lost 0 bases and 6 bases, there was a span of 13 bases. The CDR3 has 15 amino acids. As DNA, the CDR3 is TGTGCCAGCAGCCAAGATCCTAGCGTGTCGGATACGCAGTATTTT. It translates to CASSQDPSVSDTQYF.

The genes are TRBV6-5 and TRBJ2-2; D remains unclear. The V end was cut by 6 bases, the J end by 0 bases, with 8 bases between. CDR1 and CDR2 (germline): MNHEY, SVGAGI. The CDR3 runs 14 residues. CDR3 in amino acids: CASSRWTNTGELFF. The DNA of the CDR3 is TGTGCCAGCAGCCGGTGGACGAACACCGGGGAGCTGTTTTTT.

The rearrangement joins TRBV7-8 to TRBJ2-1; TRBD1 matches at 8 bases. The V and J ends lost 5 bases and 4 bases, in that order; junction bases with no gene match: 7. The length of the CDR3 is 15 residues. Germline CDR1 is SGHVS and CDR2 is FQNEAQ. The CDR3 coding sequence is TGTGCCAGCAGCCGCGACAGGGGAACGTACAATGAGCAGTTCTTC. The encoded protein is CASSRDRGTYNEQFF.

The chain links TRBV28 to TRBJ2-3; TRBD2 matches 8 bases. After removal of 3 bases from V and 1 base from J, the junction contained 9 bases not matched to a gene. This CDR3 region has 17 residues. Per germline, CDR1 MDHEN and CDR2 SYDVKM. This chain's CDR3 is CASSFLDGRGGTDTQYF. The CDR3 DNA reads as TGTGCCAGCAGTTTTCTCGATGGGCGGGGGGGCACAGATACGCAGTATTTT.